This TCR beta chain appears in the sequencing data of a study of T cell changes during pregnancy in multiple sclerosis. The CDR3 runs to 14 residues. Looked up from germline, CDR1 is SGHRS and CDR2 is YFSETQ. V lost 4 bases to trimming and J lost 4 bases; unmatched junction nucleotides: 5. Repertoires were generated with immunoSEQ multiplex PCR, while TCRdb's copy carries only in-frame clones and drops some. The table has under 130,000 clones, roughly 90% seen once; the top ten hold about 3.2%. J is TRBJ1-5 and V is TRBV5-1; TRBD1 matches at 7 bases. This clonotype was obtained from a female donor with multiple sclerosis, enrolled in a pregnancy study. The sample was peripheral blood, taken after pregnancy. The CDR3: CASSRGDSNQPQHF. The CDR3 nucleotides are TGCGCCAGCAGCAGGGGGGACAGTAATCAGCCCCAGCATTTT.